Listed below are T cell receptor beta chains from one sample, sequenced in a study of cytomegalovirus exposure and HLA in healthy donors. The table came from immunoSEQ multiplex PCR; TCRdb's copy has only in-frame clones and leaves some out. The table lists roughly 150,000 clones, around three quarters of them singletons. Sequencing was carried out using PBMCs. The receptors stem from a man in his thirties or forties in good health. Each CDR3 is given with its conserved first and last residue. A D gene is named only where the DNA matches it firmly. Clone size is stated in some rows and not others, as once, few, many or a class when expanded.

j_call clone_size v_call d_call cdr3_nt cdr3_aa
TRBJ2-2 - TRBV6-5 - TGTGCCAGCAGTTTTCGGACAGACACCGGGGAGCTGTTTTTT CASSFRTDTGELFF
TRBJ1-6 - TRBV18 TRBD1 TGTGCCAGCTCAGACAGGGATAATTCACCCCTCCACTTT CASSDRDNSPLHF
TRBJ2-1 - TRBV13 TRBD2 TGTGCCAGCAGTTCGCGGGAGGTGTTGGATGAGCAGTTCTTC CASSSREVLDEQFF
TRBJ2-1 few TRBV7-2 - TGTGCCAGCAGCCGTAGACTCGACAATGAGCAGTTCTTC CASSRRLDNEQFF
TRBJ1-2 - TRBV29-1 - TGCAGCGTTGTGGCAGCCGACTTGCATGGCTACACCTTC CSVVAADLHGYTF
TRBJ1-1 - TRBV29-1 - TGCAGCGTTCGAGGACAGATGAACACTGAAGCTTTCTTT CSVRGQMNTEAFF
TRBJ2-7 - TRBV6-1 - TGTGCCAGCAGTGAAAGTGGCGGCCGGTACGAGCAGTACTTC CASSESGGRYEQYF
TRBJ2-1 - TRBV7-7 TRBD2 TGTGCTAGCAGCCCCGGCGGGGGGTCTCACAATGAGCAGTTCTTC CASSPGGGSHNEQFF
TRBJ2-1 - TRBV14 - TGTGCCAGCAGCTCCCTCGGACTGGACCCGATGTGGGAGCAGTTCTTC CASSSLGLDPMWEQFF
TRBJ2-1 once TRBV2 TRBD1 TGTGCCAGCAGGACCGGGACAGGGGCGAATGAGCAGTTCTTC CASRTGTGANEQFF
TRBJ2-7 - TRBV28 TRBD1 TGTGCTACGCTACCGCCGGGACAGGGGTCGGACGAGCAGTACTTC CATLPPGQGSDEQYF
TRBJ2-7 - TRBV29-1 - TGCAGCGTTGAAGATCTGGTTGCGGGAAGATACTTC CSVEDLVAGRYF
TRBJ2-7 - TRBV5-4 TRBD2 TGTGCCAGCAGCTTGTGGGGTAGCGGGGCCTCCTACGAGCAGTACTTC CASSLWGSGASYEQYF
TRBJ2-4 - TRBV7-9 TRBD1 TGTGCCAGCAGTTCCCCCCGGACAGGGGAAAACATTCAGTACTTC CASSSPRTGENIQYF
TRBJ2-5 once TRBV5-8 - TGTGCCAGCAGCCGCGACAGACTGGAGACCCAGTACTTC CASSRDRLETQYF
TRBJ2-5 - TRBV27 TRBD2 TGTGCCAGCAGCTTCGGAACTAGCGGACGACGGGGGACCCAGTACTTC CASSFGTSGRRGTQYF
TRBJ1-1 - TRBV29-1 TRBD1 TGCAGCGTTGAAGGCCAGGGGGCAACAGCTTTCTTT CSVEGQGATAFF
TRBJ2-3 - TRBV18 TRBD1 TGTGCCAGCTCACCAAAGACAGGGGGCGGGACAGATACGCAGTATTTT CASSPKTGGGTDTQYF
TRBJ2-7 - TRBV18 - TGTGCCAGCTCATCGGAAGGGGAAATCTCCTACGAGCAGTACTTC CASSSEGEISYEQYF
TRBJ2-3 - TRBV10-3 - TGTGCCATCAATGCCCGATTCCAGAACACAGATACGCAGTATTTT CAINARFQNTDTQYF
TRBJ2-3 - TRBV7-2 TRBD2 TGTGCCAGCAGCGTATCCCCGGGGGGTGGTACGCAGTATTTT CASSVSPGGGTQYF
TRBJ1-1 - TRBV5-1 - TGCGCCAGCAGCCCCGGGGGGGGAACTCGGACTGAAGCTTTCTTT CASSPGGGTRTEAFF
TRBJ2-3 - TRBV4-3 - TGCGCCAGCAGCCAAGATCGGTGGTGGTCCCCAGATACGCAGTATTTT CASSQDRWWSPDTQYF
TRBJ1-2 - TRBV7-6 TRBD1 TGTGCCAGCAGCCTAGCGGCGGGGACAGCTTATGGCTACACCTTC CASSLAAGTAYGYTF
TRBJ2-1 - TRBV5-4 - TGTGCCAGCAGCCCTGATCAGGGCTCCTACAATGAGCAGTTCTTC CASSPDQGSYNEQFF
TRBJ2-1 - TRBV7-9 TRBD2 TGTGCCAGCAGCAACCGACTAGCGGGAGAAAATGAGCAGTTCTTC CASSNRLAGENEQFF
TRBJ2-7 - TRBV2 TRBD2 TGTGCCAGCAGTGAAGGTAGCGGGAGGGCCTACGAGCAGTACTTC CASSEGSGRAYEQYF
TRBJ2-1 - TRBV7-9 TRBD2 TGTGCCAGCAGCTTATCGCTAGCGGGAGGGCCAGGTTACAATGAGCAGTTCTTC CASSLSLAGGPGYNEQFF
TRBJ1-1 - TRBV6-5 TRBD1 TGTGCCAGCAGTTACCGACCGGGGACAGGGGGCACTGAAGCTTTCTTT CASSYRPGTGGTEAFF
TRBJ2-7 - TRBV27 TRBD2 TGTGCCAGCAGTTTTAGCGGGATTCCCTACGAGCAGTACTTC CASSFSGIPYEQYF
TRBJ1-3 - TRBV27 - TGTGCCAGCAGTTTCCCCCCAGTAAGAAACACCATATATTTT CASSFPPVRNTIYF
TRBJ2-2 - TRBV5-1 - TGCGCCAGCAGACAGGCCCCGGCTAGCGGGGAGCTGTTTTTT CASRQAPASGELFF
TRBJ2-7 - TRBV7-2 - TGTGCCAGCAGCTTATTTGGAGGGAGCTACGAGCAGTACTTC CASSLFGGSYEQYF
TRBJ1-1 few TRBV7-9 TRBD1 TGTGCCAGCAGCTTAACACGGACAGGGAACATGAACACTGAAGCTTTCTTT CASSLTRTGNMNTEAFF
TRBJ2-7 - TRBV28 TRBD2 TGTGCCAGCGGGGGGGGTCCCTACGAGCAGTACTTC CASGGGPYEQYF
TRBJ1-3 few TRBV5-1 - TGCGCCAGCAGCTCGGGACTCACTGGAAACACCATATATTTT CASSSGLTGNTIYF
TRBJ2-1 - TRBV27 - TGTGCCAGCAGTTTATTGGCTACAGCTTCCTACAATGAGCAGTTCTTC CASSLLATASYNEQFF
TRBJ2-2 once TRBV6-5 TRBD2 TGTGCCAGCAGCCATTCTCGGGGGGACACCGGGGAGCTGTTTTTT CASSHSRGDTGELFF
TRBJ1-4 - TRBV30 - TGTGCCTGGAGTGTCCAAGGCGTACGCGGTGAAAAACTGTTTTTT CAWSVQGVRGEKLFF
TRBJ2-7 - TRBV18 TRBD1 TGTGCCAGCTCGGCTGACAGGGGCTACGAGCAGTACTTC CASSADRGYEQYF
TRBJ2-1 once TRBV5-1 TRBD2 TGCGCCAGCAGCGGGGGACTAGCGACTAACAATGAGCAGTTCTTC CASSGGLATNNEQFF
TRBJ2-1 once TRBV6-1 - TGTGCCAGCAGTGGACTTGGCGAGCAGTTCTTC CASSGLGEQFF
TRBJ2-1 - TRBV7-9 - TGTTCCAGCAGCTTAGGGGGGGGGTACAATGAGCAGTTCTTC CSSSLGGGYNEQFF
TRBJ2-6 - TRBV11-2 - TGTGCCAGCAGACTCTCGGGTCTAGGCCCTGGGGCCAACGTCCTGACTTTC CASRLSGLGPGANVLTF
TRBJ1-1 few TRBV4-2 TRBD1 TGTGCCAGCAGACAAGGGACAGGGGCCACTGAAGCTTTCTTT CASRQGTGATEAFF
TRBJ1-1 - TRBV7-2 - TGTGCCAGCAGCCGGGGGGCAGGAATGAACACTGAAGCTTTCTTT CASSRGAGMNTEAFF
TRBJ2-1 few TRBV6-5 - TGTGCCAGCAGTTACTCGGGGAGCGGAACCTCCAGGGAGCAGTTCTTC CASSYSGSGTSREQFF
TRBJ1-1 - TRBV28 - TGTGCCAGCAGTTTACCCCTCAGGGGCTCTGAAGCTTTCTTT CASSLPLRGSEAFF
TRBJ1-1 - TRBV19 - TGTGCCAGTAGCCACTCCGTATATGGGAACACTGAAGCTTTCTTT CASSHSVYGNTEAFF
TRBJ1-3 - TRBV4-1 - TGCGCCAGCAGCGCAATCATCCCCGGGTTTGGGAGCTCTGGAAACACCATATATTTT CASSAIIPGFGSSGNTIYF
TRBJ2-2 - TRBV9 TRBD2 TGTGCCAGCAGCGGACCGGGACTAGCGGGCACCGGGGAGCTGTTTTTT CASSGPGLAGTGELFF
TRBJ1-1 - TRBV7-9 - TGTTCCAGCAGCTTAGGGTCGGGGGGTGAAGCTTTCTTT CSSSLGSGGEAFF
TRBJ2-6 few TRBV19 - TGTGCCAGTAGTATAGAGGGGGACTCCTTCTCTGGGGCCAACGTCCTGACTTTC CASSIEGDSFSGANVLTF
TRBJ2-3 - TRBV25-1 - TGTGCCAGCAGCGAGTTCACAGGTTCCCTCACAGATACGCAGTATTTT CASSEFTGSLTDTQYF
TRBJ2-7 - TRBV5-6 - TGTGCCAGCAGCTCCAGGGTGCGGTCCTACGAGCAGTACTTC CASSSRVRSYEQYF
TRBJ2-7 - TRBV11-2 - TGTGCCAGCAGATCGGGCGGGGCCCCCATGTTTTACTTC CASRSGGAPMFYF
TRBJ1-1 - TRBV25-1 - TGTGCCAGCAAGATGAGGGAGAACACTGAAGCTTTCTTT CASKMRENTEAFF
TRBJ2-6 - TRBV6-6 - TGTGCCAGCAGTAGGAAAGGGGGACGAGGGGCCAACGTCCTGACTTTC CASSRKGGRGANVLTF
TRBJ1-1 - TRBV21-1 - TGTGCCAGCATCCCCGACAGGGGGGACACTGAAGCTTTCTTT CASIPDRGDTEAFF
TRBJ1-5 - TRBV6-1 TRBD1 TGTGCCAGCAGTACGGGGACAGGGGGTGGTCAGCCCCAGCATTTT CASSTGTGGGQPQHF